Each of the 15 T cell receptor beta chains below was sequenced from the same sample in a study of cytomegalovirus exposure and HLA in healthy donors. PCR was performed using 60 Vbeta and 13 Jbeta primers. Produced via immunoSEQ multiplex PCR; TCRdb's table is partial and in-frame only. Counted here are approximately 89,000 clones, around 84% occurring once; the ten biggest clones make up under 13%. The source material was PBMCs. These receptor sequences come from a human donor in good health.

The J gene is TRBJ2-3, the V gene TRBV27; 11 bases fit TRBD2. The germline CDR1 and CDR2 sequences are MNHEY and SMNVEV (reference sequence). The CDR3 is 14 residues long. Germline trimming cut 1 base from V and 6 bases from J; bases unmatched to any gene: 0. CDR3 DNA: TGTGCCAGCAGTTTATTAGCGGGAGGGGATACGCAGTATTTT. Residues: CASSLLAGGDTQYF.

This chain links TRBV7-2 with TRBJ2-3; 11 nucleotides agree with TRBD2. Trimming cost V 4 bases and J 4 bases; bases outside gene matches: 7. The CDR3 loop spans 16 amino acids. Looked up from germline, CDR1 is SGHTA and CDR2 is FQGNSA. In DNA form, the CDR3 reads TGTGCCAGCAGCTCGGCCGGGACTAGCGGTTCAGATACGCAGTATTTT. Protein product: CASSSAGTSGSDTQYF.

V gene TRBV7-9 combines with J gene TRBJ2-7, with D unclear. Deletions cut 5 bases from V and 0 bases from J, with 14 bases between. The CDR3 length is 15 residues. Per germline, CDR1 SEHNR and CDR2 FQNEAQ (reference sequence). CDR3 in amino acids: CASSRSGLSSYEQYF. The DNA of the CDR3 is TGTGCCAGCAGCCGAAGTGGGCTTAGCTCCTACGAGCAGTACTTC.

The V call is TRBV18, the J call TRBJ2-1; perhaps TRBD2 as D (6 bases). Trimming pared 4 bases from V and 6 bases from J, leaving 16 bases between. CDR1 KGHSH and CDR2 LQKENI come from the germline V gene. This CDR3 region has 15 residues. DNA for the CDR3: TGTGCCAGCTCACTTAGGAGCGGAGGGACCAATGAGCAGTTCTTC. Its translation is CASSLRSGGTNEQFF.

This clone was counted only a few times. V gene TRBV7-2 combines with J gene TRBJ2-2, with TRBD2 matching 12 bases. Trimming at V came to 0 bases and at J to 3 bases, leaving 5 bases not matched to a gene. Germline assignment: CDR1 SGHTA and CDR2 FQGNSA. The CDR3 extends over 18 amino acids. CDR3 bases: TGTGCCAGCAGCTTAGCGCTAGCGGGAGGGGCGGACACCGGGGAGCTGTTTTTT. It encodes CASSLALAGGADTGELFF.

The chain recombines TRBV2 with TRBJ1-2; D is uncertain. The germline CDR1 and CDR2 sequences are SNHLY and FYNNEI. V shed 7 bases and J shed 4 bases, with 7 bases lying between them. CDR3 length: 11 amino acids. The CDR3 loop reads CASNNGYGYTF. CDR3 coding DNA: TGTGCCAGCAATAACGGCTATGGCTACACCTTC. The full variable domain, completed using reference TRBV2 and TRBJ1-2, is EPEVTQTPSHQVTQMGQEVILRCVPISNHLYFYWYRQILGQKVEFLVSFYNNEISEKSEIFDDQFSVERPDGSNFTLKIRSTKLEDSAMYFCASNNGYGYTFGSGTRLTVV.

The chain recombines TRBV4-3 with TRBJ2-3, with 13 bases that match TRBD2. The CDR3 covers 15 residues. The V gene end was trimmed by 4 bases and the J gene end by 6 bases; junction bases not matched to a gene: 4. From germline, CDR1 is LGHNA and CDR2 YSLEER. The CDR3 protein is CASSRTSGGVDTQYF. The CDR3 DNA sequence: TGCGCCAGCAGCCGCACTAGCGGGGGGGTGGATACGCAGTATTTT.

V is TRBV7-2 and J is TRBJ2-5, with a tentative D call TRBD1 (5 bases). CDR3 length equals 13 residues. V shed 0 bases and J shed 3 bases, with 5 bases lying between them. Germline V CDR1 and CDR2: SGHTA, FQGNSA. CDR3 residues: CASSLAREETQYF. The CDR3 bases are TGTGCCAGCAGCTTAGCCAGGGAAGAGACCCAGTACTTC. The whole variable domain, filled in from reference TRBV7-2 and TRBJ2-5, reads GAGVSQSPSNKVTEKGKDVELRCDPISGHTALYWYRQSLGQGLEFLIYFQGNSAPDKSGLPSDRFSAERTGGSVSTLTIQRTQQEDSAVYLCASSLAREETQYFGPGTRLLVL.

V gene TRBV6-1 combines with J gene TRBJ1-4; D call uncertain. V was pared by 6 bases and J by 0 bases, with 11 bases between. The CDR3 runs 15 residues. CDR1 is MNHNS, CDR2 SASEGT, per germline. The CDR3 sequence: CASRYGEATNEKLFF. In DNA form, the CDR3 reads TGTGCCAGCAGGTATGGGGAGGCAACTAATGAAAAACTGTTTTTT.

The chain links TRBV11-3 to TRBJ2-3; no firm D call. The CDR3 has 12 amino acids. The V end lost 5 bases, the J end lost 6 bases, and 9 bases lay between the germline ends. Germline CDR1 and CDR2: SGHNT and YENEEA. This CDR3 is CASSTSQDTQYF. Here the CDR3 DNA reads TGTGCCAGCAGCACCTCACAGGATACGCAGTATTTT.

CDR3 in amino acids: CASSLGVLGENTEAFF. The CDR3 region has the DNA TGTGCCAGCAGCTTAGGAGTACTCGGGGAGAACACTGAAGCTTTCTTT. The V and J genes are TRBV11-1 and TRBJ1-1; D ambiguous. Trimming took 1 base from V and 1 from J, leaving 13 bases between them. This CDR3 is built from 16 residues. Germline assignment: CDR1 SGHAT and CDR2 FQDESV (reference sequence).

V usage is TRBV6-6 and J usage is TRBJ2-3; 9 bases align to TRBD2. J was trimmed by 5 bases and V by 2 bases; bases with no gene match: 2. Germline assignment: CDR1 MNHNY and CDR2 SVGAGI (reference sequence). The CDR3 is 14 amino acids. CDR3 in amino acids: CASSYDSGRDTQYF. For the CDR3, the DNA is TGTGCCAGCAGTTACGATAGCGGGAGAGATACGCAGTATTTT.

There are a few counts of this clone. The rearrangement links TRBV5-4 to TRBJ1-4, with 8 bases identical to TRBD1. Germline lookup yields CDR1 SGHNT and CDR2 YYREEE (reference sequence). V lost 1 base, J lost 5 bases, and 1 base stayed unmatched. CDR3 length: 14 amino acids. Here the CDR3 reads CASSLRTGNEKLFF. DNA for the CDR3: TGTGCCAGCAGCTTGCGGACAGGGAATGAAAAACTGTTTTTT.

This chain joins TRBV5-1 and TRBJ2-6; TRBD1 is a possible D gene (6 bases). In germline, CDR1 is SGHRS, CDR2 YFSETQ. This CDR3 comprises 16 residues. Trimming pared 4 bases from V and 2 bases from J, leaving 13 bases between. CDR3 in DNA: TGCGCCAGCAGCCCCACAGGGTTCACTGGGGCCAACGTCCTGACTTTC. Amino acids: CASSPTGFTGANVLTF.

The chain has TRBV30 and TRBJ1-2, with TRBD1 as a possible D gene (6 bases). CDR3 size: 13 residues. CDR1 and CDR2 from the germline V gene are GTSNPN and SVGIG (reference sequence). V was clipped by 8 bases and J by 5 bases, with 18 bases between them. CDR3 loop: CARGSGTRYGYTF. CDR3 DNA sequence: TGTGCCCGGGGATCGGGGACAAGATATGGCTACACCTTC.